A selection of T cell receptor beta chains follows, all from one sample in a study of shared clonotypes between healthy human individuals. The method was immunoSEQ multiplex PCR; TCRdb's version includes in-frame clones alone and lacks a portion of them. The sample carries roughly 1,100,000 clones, approximately 68% recorded once. The material sequenced was memory CD4+ T cells sorted from blood. All receptors come from a man between 18 and 29 years old in good health. The CDR3 runs from the conserved cysteine through the conserved F or W.

v_gene | CDR3aa
TRBV28 | CASGTGGRTGELFF
TRBV27 | CASSRRLAAHYEQYF
TRBV7-9 | CASSKGGSYNEQFF
TRBV30 | CAWSRGGKDTDTQYF
TRBV5-1 | CASSLPLTGDEQYF
TRBV6-5 | CASSRVGNTEAFF
TRBV23-1 | CASSQGPGTEAFF
TRBV25-1 | CASSRLGSYYGYTF
TRBV9 | CASSVSTSTANEQFF
TRBV5-6 | CASSLDRQPSYGYTF
TRBV5-1 | CASSLVSSRGEQYF
TRBV29-1 | CSVVWTGDGYTF
TRBV6-6 | CASSYSETRVGEQYF
TRBV11-2 | CASSLGGGRGNTIYF
TRBV5-1 | CASSLRLGGSGTDTQYF
TRBV4-2 | CASSQVGEQYF
TRBV11-2 | CASSTYSGNTIYF
TRBV4-3 | CASSQDRAGFYEQYF
TRBV7-3 | CASSPPDRERNYGYTF
TRBV5-4 | CASSYRLAGGQETQYF
TRBV5-1 | CASSLQKGALIETQYF
TRBV5-1 | CASSFGGSADTQYF
TRBV7-2 | CASSQALVGTGELFF
TRBV5-5 | CASSFTGKETQYF
TRBV5-4 | CASSLAPGELDEQYF
TRBV29-1 | CSVLEREETQYF
TRBV9 | CASSEGGTGNTIYF
TRBV6-1 | CASSEGQGPQETQYF
TRBV30 | CAWSVRGRSSYEQYF
TRBV18 | CASSQGLADYEQYF
TRBV6-6 | CASSYPGTNQPQHF
TRBV2 | CASSEPPAGRKFF
TRBV10-3 | CAISESVRLYGYTF
TRBV10-3 | CAIRQAGGSYEQYF
TRBV2 | CASSEGTGGAKGYTF
TRBV7-2 | CASSLAGTTFYNEQFF
TRBV6-1 | CASSEQGLKTNIQYF
TRBV5-4 | CASSLGGTGATTEAFF
TRBV5-1 | CASSLLGEPRYGYTF
TRBV5-6 | CASRLHNEQFF
TRBV10-3 | CAISESGTLYGYTF
TRBV10-3 | CAIKSGTSGKEQYF
TRBV5-4 | CASSRGLAGYSSYNEQFF
TRBV6-5 | CASSFMTGGAKETQYF
TRBV6-1 | CASSPVVQPPYEQYF
TRBV4-3 | CASSQDSGRGDTQYF